The 19 T cell receptor beta chains below were found in one sample sequenced in a study of cytomegalovirus exposure and HLA in healthy donors. Use of 60 Vbeta and 13 Jbeta primers characterized the PCR. Method: immunoSEQ multiplex PCR; TCRdb's copy keeps in-frame clones and lacks some. In the table there are about 170,000 clones, 80% of which are singletons. Sequencing input: PBMCs. The receptors shown here come from a woman in her fifties or sixties in good health and CMV-seropositive.

A note on this clone: The junction departs from the called germline gene at one end, perhaps through a read error. The chain recombines TRBV7-9 with TRBJ1-3, with a tentative D call TRBD1 (6 bases). This CDR3 has 17 residues. CDR1 is SEHNR, CDR2 FQNEAQ, per germline (reference sequence). The CDR3 DNA reads TGTTCCAGCAGCTTGGAGAACAGGGCTCTCTCTGGAAACACCATATATTTT. The encoded protein is CSSSLENRALSGNTIYF. The entire variable domain, with the rest obtained from reference TRBV7-9 and TRBJ1-3, is as follows: DTGVSQNPRHKITKRGQNVTFRCDPISEHNRLYWYRQTLGQGPEFLTYFQNEAQLEKSRLLSDRFSAERPKGSFSTLEIQRTEQGDSAMYLCSSSLENRALSGNTIYFGEGSWLTVV.

This chain connects TRBV7-2 to TRBJ1-4; 7 bases match TRBD1. The germline CDR1 and CDR2 sequences are SGHTA and FQGNSA. The V and J ends lost 5 bases and 7 bases, in that order; junction bases with no gene match: 7. This CDR3 is built from 14 residues. CDR3 DNA: TGTGCCAGCAGCCGGGACAGTTTCGGTGAAAAACTGTTTTTT. As protein: CASSRDSFGEKLFF.

The chain combines TRBV5-1 with TRBJ2-2; 8 bases are shared with TRBD2. This CDR3 has 16 amino acids. V was clipped by 3 bases and J by 0 bases; unmatched bases: 4. The germline CDR1 and CDR2 sequences are SGHRS and YFSETQ. Here the CDR3 DNA reads TGCGCCAGCAGCTCCGGACTAGCAGCGAACACCGGGGAGCTGTTTTTT. Translated, it gives CASSSGLAANTGELFF.

The chain employs TRBV4-3 and TRBJ2-1; D possibly corresponds to TRBD2 (5 bases). CDR1 and CDR2 from the germline V gene are LGHNA and YSLEER. The CDR3 spans 17 residues. V was shortened by 1 base and J by 6 bases, with 19 bases between the two germline ends. The CDR3 protein is CASSQVRGSSSANEQFF. The CDR3 coding sequence is TGCGCCAGCAGCCAAGTAAGAGGCTCTAGCAGCGCCAATGAGCAGTTCTTC.

This clone has a single count. V usage is TRBV15 and J usage is TRBJ2-5; 12 nucleotides match TRBD2. The CDR3 spans 16 residues. The J segment lost 3 bases and the V segment lost 3 bases, leaving 5 bases of the junction unmatched. Germline CDR1 and CDR2: LNHNV and YYDKDF (reference sequence). The CDR3 reads CATSRVTSGGKETQYF. For the CDR3, the DNA is TGTGCCACCAGCAGGGTGACTAGCGGGGGAAAAGAGACCCAGTACTTC.

The chain joins TRBV9 to TRBJ2-7; TRBD2 aligns across 9 bases. This CDR3 has 14 amino acids. J was trimmed by 6 bases and V by 5 bases; bases with no gene match: 9. Per germline, CDR1 SGDLS and CDR2 YYNGEE. CDR3 loop: CASSLAGEGGEQYF. DNA of the CDR3: TGTGCCAGCAGTTTAGCGGGAGAAGGGGGCGAGCAGTACTTC.

This clone showed up just once. This chain uses TRBV19 with TRBJ2-2; no definite D call. V lost 5 bases and J 0 bases, leaving 13 bases between the germline ends. CDR3 length: 16 residues. Germline values: CDR1 LNHDA, CDR2 SQIVND (reference sequence). The CDR3 sequence is CASSPRHPSNTGELFF. In DNA, the CDR3 is TGTGCCAGTAGTCCCCGACACCCTTCGAACACCGGGGAGCTGTTTTTT.

This sequence joins TRBV7-3 and TRBJ2-3; D unresolved. Trimming cost V 5 bases and J 6 bases, with 6 bases left between them. The germline V gene encodes CDR1 SGHTA and CDR2 FQGTGA. This CDR3 is built from 11 residues. CDR3 loop: CASSRSDTQYF. The CDR3 region has the DNA TGTGCCAGCAGCCGGTCGGATACGCAGTATTTT.

The chain combines TRBV25-1 with TRBJ2-7; a weak D match, TRBD2 (5 bases). CDR1 MGHDK and CDR2 SYGVNS come from the germline V gene. This CDR3 has 13 residues. V was shortened by 3 bases and J by 6 bases, with 12 bases between the two germline ends. CDR3 amino acids: CASSDNRELEQYF. DNA for the CDR3: TGTGCCAGCAGTGACAACCGGGAACTCGAGCAGTACTTC.

The chain is built from TRBV28 and TRBJ1-2, with 11 bases identical to TRBD1. The CDR3 runs to 15 residues. The V segment lost 4 bases and the J segment 7 bases; nucleotides outside the gene matches: 8. The germline V gene has CDR1 MDHEN and CDR2 SYDVKM. The CDR3 coding sequence is TGTGCCAGCAGTTCACCGGGACAGGGGGGGTTTGGCTACACCTTC. Protein sequence: CASSSPGQGGFGYTF.

The V call is TRBV2, the J call TRBJ2-3, with D possibly being TRBD2 (7 bases). The germline V gene encodes CDR1 SNHLY and CDR2 FYNNEI. This CDR3 has 15 residues. Trimming shortened V by 0 bases and J by 3 bases, and 10 bases separated the two germline ends. CDR3 region: CASSEAGGRTDTQYF. The CDR3 DNA reads as TGTGCCAGCAGTGAAGCGGGGGGGCGTACAGATACGCAGTATTTT.

The chain carries TRBV25-1 and TRBJ2-7, with 11 bases that match TRBD2. There are 14 residues in the CDR3. Losses at the gene ends were 10 bases for V and 3 bases for J; bases not matched to a gene: 8. Germline-derived CDR1 and CDR2 are MGHDK and SYGVNS. CDR3 in amino acids: CATTVLAGGYEQYF. The DNA for the CDR3 is TGTGCCACCACGGTGCTAGCGGGGGGCTACGAGCAGTACTTC.

The chain carries TRBV19 and TRBJ2-1, with 11 bases aligning to TRBD2. CDR3 length: 18 residues. From germline, CDR1 is LNHDA and CDR2 SQIVND (reference sequence). V lost 6 bases, J lost 4 bases, and 14 bases stayed unmatched. This CDR3 reads CASSPILRRTSGYNEQFF. In nucleotides, the CDR3 is TGTGCCAGTAGCCCAATCCTCCGACGGACTAGCGGGTACAATGAGCAGTTCTTC.

The chain links TRBV5-1 to TRBJ2-2; D unclear. CDR1 and CDR2 (germline): SGHRS, YFSETQ. Trimming took 4 bases from V and 6 from J, leaving 4 bases between them. This CDR3 region has 11 residues. CDR3 nucleotides: TGCGCCAGCAGCCTTCCCGGGGAGCTGTTTTTT. This gives the protein CASSLPGELFF. The full variable domain, its missing parts supplied by reference TRBV5-1 and TRBJ2-2, is KAGVTQTPRYLIKTRGQQVTLSCSPISGHRSVSWYQQTPGQGLQFLFEYFSETQRNKGNFPGRFSGRQFSNSRSEMNVSTLELGDSALYLCASSLPGELFFGEGSRLTVL.

The count of this clone is one. This chain connects TRBV30 to TRBJ1-1, with 8 bases identical to TRBD1. Germline CDR1 GTSNPN, CDR2 SVGIG (reference sequence). The CDR3 has 15 amino acids. V lost 3 bases to trimming and J lost 5 bases; unmatched junction nucleotides: 11. Here the CDR3 DNA reads TGTGCCTGGAGCGTGCAGGGGGCGAAGTTGACTGAAGCTTTCTTT. Translated, it gives CAWSVQGAKLTEAFF.

This clone was seen a single time. The chain employs TRBV7-2 and TRBJ2-4; TRBD2 is a possible D gene (6 bases). V was clipped by 5 bases and J by 6 bases, with 29 bases between them. The CDR3 totals 19 residues. Germline CDR1 and CDR2: SGHTA and FQGNSA. The CDR3 protein is CASSPRAEGGLRSRNIQYF. As DNA, the CDR3 is TGTGCCAGCAGCCCGAGGGCGGAGGGTGGACTCAGATCAAGAAACATTCAGTACTTC.

J is TRBJ2-3 and V is TRBV11-2; 10 nucleotides line up with TRBD2. V shed 5 bases and J 11 bases; nucleotides not matched to a gene: 10. In germline, CDR1 is SGHAT, CDR2 FQNNGV. This CDR3 is 14 amino acids long. The CDR3 sequence is CASSPSGGWGGQYF. The CDR3 region has the DNA TGTGCCAGCAGCCCTAGCGGGGGATGGGGTGGGCAGTATTTT. The whole variable domain, remainder taken from reference TRBV11-2 and TRBJ2-3, is EAGVAQSPRYKIIEKRQSVAFWCNPISGHATLYWYQQILGQGPKLLIQFQNNGVVDDSQLPKDRFSAERLKGVDSTLKIQPAKLEDSAVYLCASSPSGGWGGQYFGPGTRLTVL.

The CDR3 sequence is CASSEMSGINSPLHF. The CDR3, as DNA: TGTGCCAGCAGTGAAATGTCAGGGATTAATTCACCCCTCCACTTT. This chain links TRBV2 with TRBJ1-6; D possibly corresponds to TRBD1 (5 bases). The CDR3 contains 15 residues. V gave up 2 bases and J gave up 6 bases, with 11 bases separating them. Germline values: CDR1 SNHLY, CDR2 FYNNEI.

This chain connects TRBV5-1 to TRBJ2-5, with a possible D match to TRBD2 (7 bases). In germline, CDR1 is SGHRS, CDR2 YFSETQ. The CDR3 contains 16 residues. V lost 0 bases to trimming and J lost 4 bases, with 16 bases between them. The CDR3 nucleotides read TGCGCCAGCAGCTTGGAGGCGCGGGGGCCCGGAGAGACCCAGTACTTC. Protein product: CASSLEARGPGETQYF.